This T cell receptor beta chain was found in a study of response to subunit inactivated influenza vaccine. Study-level points and caveats: Only a handful of new T cells, the authors suggested, are recruited with each seasonal influenza vaccination.

This clonotype was seen a handful of times. The antigen is undetermined. One entry per CDR3 protein, called by TCRdb with MiXCR from the RT-PCR reads. The top ten hold approximately 3% of the sample, which has 500,000 to 600,000 distinct CDR3 sequences, about 15% seen once. Sample: CD4+ T cells sorted from PBMCs, taken approximately 25 months after vaccination. This receptor was obtained from a man in his fifties or sixties who received an inactivated influenza vaccine.

CDR3 DNA: TGTGCCAGCAGTCCCGGGACAGGGGAGTCGGGCTACACCTTC. Translated: CASSPGTGESGYTF. The chain combines TRBV3-1 with TRBJ1-2; 10 nucleotides align to TRBD1. CDR1 and CDR2 (germline): LGHDT, YNNKEL (reference sequence). The J segment lost 8 bases and the V segment lost 6 bases, leaving 9 bases of the junction unmatched. The CDR3 consists of 14 residues.